The 20 T cell receptor beta chains in this list originate from one sample, sequenced in a study of cytomegalovirus exposure and HLA in healthy donors. The PCR ran on 60 Vbeta and 13 Jbeta primers. Repertoires were generated with immunoSEQ multiplex PCR, while TCRdb's copy carries only in-frame clones and drops some. The table has around 150,000 clones, about 82% seen once. What was sequenced was PBMCs. These receptors were collected from a man aged 30 to 45 in good health.

Written as DNA, the CDR3 is TGTGCCAGCAGCCGGACAGGGAGGGAGACCCAGTACTTC. Residues: CASSRTGRETQYF. This chain uses TRBV11-2 with TRBJ2-5, with 8 bases aligning to TRBD1. This CDR3 spans 13 amino acids. J gave up 5 bases and V 5 bases, and 4 bases lay outside the gene matches. Germline V gene data show CDR1 as SGHAT and CDR2 as FQNNGV.

This clone was seen just once. The chain carries TRBV11-2 and TRBJ2-7; no definite D call. V lost 4 bases and J lost 2, with 6 bases in between. The CDR3 covers 12 residues. Germline lookup yields CDR1 SGHAT and CDR2 FQNNGV. CDR3 amino acids: CASSYTPYEQYF. For the CDR3, the DNA is TGTGCCAGCAGCTACACCCCCTACGAGCAGTACTTC.

The chain has TRBV10-1 and TRBJ2-3; D might be TRBD2 (6 bases). The ends were cut back, 2 bases at V and 3 bases at J, with 9 bases in the middle. Germline V CDR1 and CDR2: WNHNN, SYGVQD (reference sequence). CDR3 size: 14 residues. CDR3 region: CASSEGGPTDTQYF. The CDR3 DNA reads as TGCGCCAGCAGTGAGGGAGGGCCTACAGATACGCAGTATTTT.

The V and J genes are TRBV7-9 and TRBJ1-2; 7 nucleotides align to TRBD1. The J segment lost 4 bases and the V segment lost 5 bases, leaving 7 bases of the junction unmatched. CDR1 SEHNR and CDR2 FQNEAQ come from the germline V gene (reference sequence). CDR3 length equals 14 residues. DNA of the CDR3: TGTGCCAGCAGCGAGGACAGGCAGGGCTATGGCTACACCTTC. Protein product: CASSEDRQGYGYTF. Based on the CDR3 plus reference TRBV7-9 and TRBJ1-2, the full variable domain is DTGVSQNPRHKITKRGQNVTFRCDPISEHNRLYWYRQTLGQGPEFLTYFQNEAQLEKSRLLSDRFSAERPKGSFSTLEIQRTEQGDSAMYLCASSEDRQGYGYTFGSGTRLTVV.

V and J are TRBV4-2 and TRBJ2-1; 10 bases match TRBD2. Germline V gene data show CDR1 as LGHNA and CDR2 as YNFKEQ. The J segment lost 6 bases and the V segment lost 5 bases, leaving 7 bases of the junction unmatched. The CDR3 runs to 15 residues. The CDR3 DNA reads TGTGCCAGCAGCACAGCTAGCGGGAGTGCCAATGAGCAGTTCTTC. This encodes CASSTASGSANEQFF.

This clone was detected only a few times. The rearrangement links TRBV9 to TRBJ2-7; 14 nucleotides line up with TRBD2. Germline loops: CDR1 SGDLS, CDR2 YYNGEE. This CDR3 has 17 amino acids. Germline trimming cut 3 bases from V and 2 bases from J; bases unmatched to any gene: 7. DNA for the CDR3: TGTGCCAGCAGCGATGGGACTAGCGGGAGAAGCACCTACGAGCAGTACTTC. Protein product: CASSDGTSGRSTYEQYF. Combining the CDR3 with reference TRBV9 and TRBJ2-7 gives the whole variable domain DSGVTQTPKHLITATGQRVTLRCSPRSGDLSVYWYQQSLDQGLQFLIQYYNGEERAKGNILERFSAQQFPDLHSELNLSSLELGDSALYFCASSDGTSGRSTYEQYFGPGTRLTVT.

The V gene is TRBV27, the J gene TRBJ1-1; D gene uncertain. This CDR3 is 13 amino acids long. Trimming stripped 0 bases from V and 6 bases from J, with 8 bases between. In germline, CDR1 is MNHEY, CDR2 SMNVEV (reference sequence). The DNA for the CDR3 is TGTGCCAGCAGTTTATCGAGGATGGCTGAAGCTTTCTTT. Amino acid sequence: CASSLSRMAEAFF.

J is TRBJ2-2 and V is TRBV5-1; 9 bases map to TRBD2. Germline V gene lookup returns CDR1 SGHRS and CDR2 YFSETQ. The CDR3 loop spans 16 amino acids. V was pared by 0 bases and J by 6 bases, with 6 bases of the junction left unmatched. The CDR3 bases are TGCGCCAGCAGCTTGGTGGCTAGCGGGATTTCCGGGGAGCTGTTTTTT. Translating it yields CASSLVASGISGELFF.

The chain has TRBV7-6 and TRBJ1-6; a possible D gene is TRBD1 (6 bases). CDR3 size: 15 residues. Germline V CDR1 and CDR2: SGHVS, FNYEAQ. With 2 bases removed from V and 5 bases from J, the gap between germline ends came to 10 bases. The CDR3 loop is CASSLSGQNNSPLHF. The CDR3 DNA reads TGTGCCAGCAGCTTATCGGGACAAAATAATTCACCCCTCCACTTT.

V is TRBV6-4 and J is TRBJ2-2; 9 bases are a match to TRBD1. CDR3 length equals 14 residues. After removal of 5 bases from V and 5 bases from J, the junction contained 3 bases not matched to a gene. Germline V gives CDR1 MRHNA, CDR2 SNTAGT. The CDR3 sequence: CASSRDRVTGELFF. The CDR3 coding sequence is TGTGCCAGCAGTCGGGACAGGGTTACCGGGGAGCTGTTTTTT.

This chain connects TRBV7-2 to TRBJ2-1, with 11 nucleotides matching TRBD2. V lost 7 bases and J lost 6; bases outside the gene matches: 8. The CDR3 consists of 15 residues. The germline gives CDR1 SGHTA, CDR2 FQGNSA. The CDR3 bases are TGTGCCAGCAACTCACTAGCGGGAGTAGGCAATGAGCAGTTCTTC. Its translation is CASNSLAGVGNEQFF.

The rearrangement uses TRBV4-1 and TRBJ1-4, with TRBD1 matching 8 bases. Losses at the gene ends were 2 bases for V and 7 bases for J; bases not matched to a gene: 6. Germline loops: CDR1 MGHRA, CDR2 YSYEKL. The length of the CDR3 is 15 residues. CDR3 protein: CASSQPDRAGEKLFF. In DNA form, the CDR3 reads TGCGCCAGCAGCCAACCGGACAGGGCTGGTGAAAAACTGTTTTTT.

In nucleotides, the CDR3 is TGCGCCAGCAGCGCGGGAGGGAATGGAGATACGCAGTATTTT. Its protein is CASSAGGNGDTQYF. The chain has TRBV5-1 and TRBJ2-3; 9 bases line up with TRBD2. This CDR3 is 14 amino acids long. V gave up 4 bases and J gave up 5 bases; unmatched junction bases: 5. CDR1 SGHRS and CDR2 YFSETQ come from the germline V gene.

The chain uses TRBV5-6 and TRBJ1-3, with 7 bases lining up with TRBD1. Per germline, CDR1 SGHDT and CDR2 YYEEEE. The CDR3 loop spans 16 amino acids. With 4 bases clipped from V and 0 bases from J, the junction kept 7 bases outside the gene matches. The CDR3 sequence is CASSPQGFHSGNTIYF. The CDR3, as DNA: TGTGCCAGCAGCCCACAGGGGTTTCACTCTGGAAACACCATATATTTT.

The chain recombines TRBV27 with TRBJ2-3; the D gene is possibly TRBD2 (6 bases). Trimming removed 7 bases at V and 10 bases at J, with 27 bases between. CDR1 is MNHEY and CDR2 is SMNVEV in the germline V gene (reference sequence). CDR3 length: 16 amino acids. CDR3 in amino acids: CASTSWGGVAVHPQYF. In DNA form, the CDR3 reads TGTGCCAGCACCTCATGGGGTGGGGTAGCGGTCCACCCGCAGTATTTT.

This clone was picked up one time. This chain joins TRBV7-6 and TRBJ2-2, with D maybe TRBD2 (7 bases). The CDR3 has 17 residues. V was cut by 3 bases and J by 4 bases, with 18 bases left in between. CDR1 is SGHVS, CDR2 FNYEAQ, per germline. CDR3 coding DNA: TGTGCCAGCAGCTTGGGGGGGGCAGGATGGAGCACCGGGGAGCTGTTTTTT. Translation: CASSLGGAGWSTGELFF.

The V call is TRBV4-3, the J call TRBJ1-5; a weak D match, TRBD1 (6 bases). V was clipped by 1 base and J by 3 bases, with 10 bases between them. The germline V gene has CDR1 LGHNA and CDR2 YSLEER. The CDR3 has 15 amino acids. CDR3 sequence reads: CASSQVQGNNQPQHF. CDR3 nucleotide sequence: TGCGCCAGCAGCCAAGTACAGGGAAACAATCAGCCCCAGCATTTT.

The V gene is TRBV7-2, the J gene TRBJ1-5; D perhaps matches TRBD1 (5 bases). V lost 5 bases, J lost 7 bases, and 12 bases lay in between. The V gene's germline CDR1 is SGHTA and CDR2 FQGNSA. The CDR3 has 13 amino acids. The CDR3 DNA reads as TGTGCCAGCAGCACCCGGACAATCCAGCCCCAGCATTTT. This gives the protein CASSTRTIQPQHF.

The J gene is TRBJ1-2, the V gene TRBV30; a weak D match, TRBD1 (6 bases). The germline CDR1 and CDR2 sequences are GTSNPN and SVGIG (reference sequence). With 0 bases removed from V and 2 bases from J, the gap between germline ends came to 10 bases. There are 14 residues in the CDR3. CDR3 amino acids: CAWSVQGPNYGYTF. CDR3 bases: TGTGCCTGGAGTGTACAGGGTCCGAACTATGGCTACACCTTC. Together with reference TRBV30 and TRBJ1-2, the CDR3 gives the full variable domain: SQTIHQWPATLVQPVGSPLSLECTVEGTSNPNLYWYRQAAGRGLQLLFYSVGIGQISSEVPQNLSASRPQDRQFILSSKKLLLSDSGFYLCAWSVQGPNYGYTFGSGTRLTVV.

The chain carries TRBV10-3 and TRBJ2-2, with 9 bases aligning to TRBD1. With 5 bases clipped from V and 7 bases from J, the junction kept 14 bases outside the gene matches. The germline V gene encodes CDR1 ENHRY and CDR2 SYGVKD. This CDR3 contains 17 residues. In DNA form, the CDR3 reads TGTGCCATCAGTCGAACCGGGACAGGGACGTCGGGCGGGGAGCTGTTTTTT. It translates to CAISRTGTGTSGGELFF.